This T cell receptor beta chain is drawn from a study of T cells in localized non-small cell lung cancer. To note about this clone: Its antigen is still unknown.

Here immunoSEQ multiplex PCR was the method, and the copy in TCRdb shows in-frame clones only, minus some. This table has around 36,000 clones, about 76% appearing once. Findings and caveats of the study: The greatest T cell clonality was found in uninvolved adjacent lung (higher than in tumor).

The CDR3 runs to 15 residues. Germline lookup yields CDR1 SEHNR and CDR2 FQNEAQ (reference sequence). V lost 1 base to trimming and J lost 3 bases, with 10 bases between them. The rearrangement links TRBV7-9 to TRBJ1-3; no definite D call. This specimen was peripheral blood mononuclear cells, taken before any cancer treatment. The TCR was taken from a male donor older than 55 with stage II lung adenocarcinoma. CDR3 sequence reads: CASSLEGVYGNTIYF. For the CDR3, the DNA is TGTGCCAGCAGCTTAGAAGGCGTGTATGGAAACACCATATATTTT.